This TCR beta chain was profiled in a study of blood T cell repertoires in COVID-19. On the study more broadly: From the United States, Italy and Spain came samples of acute and convalescent COVID-19.

TCRdb's table, derived via immunoSEQ multiplex PCR, lists solely in-frame clones and lacks some. Of 260,000 or so clones in the sample, over 75% were seen once. Germline V CDR1 and CDR2: KGHSH, LQKENI. The CDR3 length is 12 residues. Losses at the gene ends were 4 bases for V and 10 bases for J; bases not matched to a gene: 4. Sequencing was carried out using peripheral blood. The V and J genes are TRBV18 and TRBJ1-5; 7 bases are a match to TRBD1. The TCR sequence derives from a human donor in a cohort sampled during active COVID-19. CDR3 DNA: TGTGCCAGCTCACAAGCAGGGGGTCCCCAGCATTTT. Encoded protein: CASSQAGGPQHF. Full variable domain (outside the CDR3, taken from reference TRBV18 and TRBJ1-5): NAGVMQNPRHLVRRRGQEARLRCSPMKGHSHVYWYRQLPEEGLKFMVYLQKENIIDESGMPKERFSAEFPKEGPSILRIQQVVRGDSAAYFCASSQAGGPQHFGDGTRLSIL.